This T cell receptor beta chain appears in the sequencing data of a study of blood T cells in healthy people across ages. A second PCR, run for about 7 to 11 cycles, used a sample-barcoded 5' primer plus a J-beta primer mix. TCRdb re-called the 5' RACE reads through MiXCR, storing one row per CDR3 protein. The sample includes about 1.6 million distinct CDR3 sequences, around 35% of them seen just once. There are a few counts of this clonotype. Trimming pared 4 bases from V and 8 bases from J, leaving 19 bases between. Germline V gene lookup returns CDR1 SGHNT and CDR2 YYREEE (reference sequence). This CDR3 contains 15 residues.

The sequence came from a woman aged 30 to 39 in good health. The chain employs TRBV5-4 and TRBJ2-1; tentatively, D is TRBD1 (5 bases). Sequencing was carried out using blood. For the CDR3, the DNA is TGTGCCAGCAGCATCCGGACCGGCAAAGGGGATGAGCAGTTCTTC. The encoded protein is CASSIRTGKGDEQFF. Based on the CDR3 plus reference TRBV5-4 and TRBJ2-1, the full variable domain is ETGVTQSPTHLIKTRGQQVTLRCSSQSGHNTVSWYQQALGQGPQFIFQYYREEENGRGNFPPRFSGLQFPNYSSELNVNALELDDSALYLCASSIRTGKGDEQFFGPGTRLTVL.